This T cell receptor beta chain derives from a study of T cell repertoires in cytomegalovirus infection. Study background: Indications of both CMV infection and matching HLA type were provided by public TCR beta signatures. General observations from the study: Of the TCR beta families, the public ones yielded a cumulative frequency that identified carriers of CMV plus the relevant HLA. The ex vivo response showed dominance by HLA-C-restricted CMV-specific TCR beta clonotypes.

After removal of 6 bases from V and 4 bases from J, the junction contained 11 bases not matched to a gene. The CDR3 sequence is 15 residues long. TCRdb itself ran the reads through MiXCR, one entry per CDR3 protein. This sample has hundreds of thousands of distinct CDR3 sequences, with 31% found just once. This clonotype was counted only a few times. Its antigen is currently unknown. The chain employs TRBV12-3 or TRBV12-4 and TRBJ1-2, with TRBD1 identical over 7 bases. The clonotype originates from a human donor in good health (CMV status not recorded). Some clones in this sample may be carry-over from other donors' samples. The sample consisted of cultured CD8+ T cells from PBMCs, taken from culture after CMV antigen stimulation. The CDR3 here is CASREQGPLGYGYTF. For the CDR3, the DNA is TGTGCCAGCAGGGAACAGGGGCCGCTTGGCTATGGCTACACCTTC.